This TCR beta chain was profiled in a study of OX40 agonist ivuxolimab in advanced cancers. Sequencing was performed with immunoSEQ multiplex PCR; in TCRdb, only in-frame clones are kept and a portion is missing. The table lists roughly 26,000 clones, approximately 89% of them singletons. The clonotype originates from an adult with an advanced solid tumor such as melanoma, head and neck, liver or kidney cancer. Sequencing used CD4+ or CD8+ T cells sorted from blood, obtained in a trial of the OX40 agonist ivuxolimab.

CDR3: CASSLATGLANQPQHF. The CDR3 nucleotides read TGTGCCAGCAGCTTGGCAACGGGGCTAGCAAATCAGCCCCAGCATTTT. The rearrangement links TRBV5-6 to TRBJ1-5, with D perhaps matching TRBD1 (5 bases). Germline V CDR1 and CDR2: SGHDT, YYEEEE. V gave up 0 bases and J gave up 4 bases, with 14 bases separating them. The CDR3 covers 16 residues.